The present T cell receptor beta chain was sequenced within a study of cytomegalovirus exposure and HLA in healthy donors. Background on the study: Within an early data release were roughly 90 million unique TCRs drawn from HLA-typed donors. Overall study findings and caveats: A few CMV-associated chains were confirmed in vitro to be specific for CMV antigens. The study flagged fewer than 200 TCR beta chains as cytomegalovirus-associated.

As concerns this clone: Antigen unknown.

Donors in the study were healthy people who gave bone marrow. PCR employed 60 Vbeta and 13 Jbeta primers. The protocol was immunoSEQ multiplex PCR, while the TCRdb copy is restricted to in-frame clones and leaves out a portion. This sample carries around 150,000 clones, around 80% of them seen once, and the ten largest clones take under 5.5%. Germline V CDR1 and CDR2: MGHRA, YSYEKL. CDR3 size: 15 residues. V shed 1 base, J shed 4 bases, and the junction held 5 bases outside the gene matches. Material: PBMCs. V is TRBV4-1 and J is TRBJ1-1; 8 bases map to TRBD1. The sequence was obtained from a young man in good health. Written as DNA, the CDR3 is TGCGCCAGCAGCCAAGTTGCAGGGGGCTTCACTGAAGCTTTCTTT. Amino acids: CASSQVAGGFTEAFF.